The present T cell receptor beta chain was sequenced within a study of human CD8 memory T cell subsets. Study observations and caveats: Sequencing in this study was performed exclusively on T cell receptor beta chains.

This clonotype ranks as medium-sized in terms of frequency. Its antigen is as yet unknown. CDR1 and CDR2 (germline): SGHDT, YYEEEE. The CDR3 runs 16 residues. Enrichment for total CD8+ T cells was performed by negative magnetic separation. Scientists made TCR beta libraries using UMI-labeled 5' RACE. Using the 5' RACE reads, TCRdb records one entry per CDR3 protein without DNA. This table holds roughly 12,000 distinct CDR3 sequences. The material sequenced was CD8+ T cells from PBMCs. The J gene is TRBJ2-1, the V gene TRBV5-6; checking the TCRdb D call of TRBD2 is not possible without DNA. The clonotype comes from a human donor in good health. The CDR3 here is CASSTYSSVNRDEQFF. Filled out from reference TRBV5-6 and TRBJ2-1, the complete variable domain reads DAGVTQSPTHLIKTRGQQVTLRCSPKSGHDTVSWYQQALGQGPQFIFQYYEEEERQRGNFPDRFSGHQFPNYSSELNVNALLLGDSALYLCASSTYSSVNRDEQFFGPGTRLTVL.